A selection of T cell receptor beta chains follows, all from one sample in a study of blood T cell repertoires in COVID-19. Libraries were prepared by immunoSEQ multiplex PCR; TCRdb keeps only in-frame clonotypes and omits some of them. The table shows 150,000 to 200,000 clones, with 75% to 90% occurring only once. The sample was peripheral blood. These receptors originate from a man aged 60 to 69 with acute or convalescent COVID-19. Both conserved end residues are part of each CDR3. Each record gives: J gene, V gene, clone size, D gene, CDR3 protein, CDR3 DNA. The D gene is left open where the match is weak. Not all rows give a size; the values are once, few, many and, for expanded clones, a class.

j_gene: TRBJ2-1; v_gene: TRBV5-4; abundance: once; d_gene: TRBD2; CDR3aa: CASSSTTSGRTLGEQFF; CDR3nt: TGTGCCAGCAGCTCGACCACTAGCGGGAGGACGCTCGGCGAGCAGTTCTTC
j_gene: TRBJ2-2; v_gene: TRBV7-9; abundance: NA; d_gene: NA; CDR3aa: CASSLKRQGNTGELFF; CDR3nt: TGTGCCAGCAGCTTAAAACGGCAGGGGAACACCGGGGAGCTGTTTTTT
j_gene: TRBJ1-6; v_gene: TRBV4-2; abundance: NA; d_gene: NA; CDR3aa: CASSQPQGSYNSPLHF; CDR3nt: TGTGCCAGCAGCCAACCACAGGGATCCTATAATTCACCCCTCCACTTT
j_gene: TRBJ2-7; v_gene: TRBV27; abundance: NA; d_gene: TRBD1; CDR3aa: CASSLSFGQEHF; CDR3nt: TGTGCCAGCAGTTTATCGTTCGGACAGGAGCACTTC
j_gene: TRBJ2-7; v_gene: TRBV9; abundance: NA; d_gene: NA; CDR3aa: CASSVELAYGEQYF; CDR3nt: TGTGCCAGCAGCGTAGAACTAGCTTACGGCGAGCAGTACTTC
j_gene: TRBJ1-1; v_gene: TRBV6-5; abundance: NA; d_gene: NA; CDR3aa: CASSYSVQGNTEAFF; CDR3nt: TGTGCCAGCAGTTACTCAGTACAGGGAAACACTGAAGCTTTCTTT
j_gene: TRBJ1-2; v_gene: TRBV5-1; abundance: NA; d_gene: NA; CDR3aa: CASSLGQGSNYGYTF; CDR3nt: TGCGCCAGCAGCTTGGGGCAGGGGTCTAACTATGGCTACACCTTC
j_gene: TRBJ1-5; v_gene: TRBV6-2/TRBV6-3; abundance: NA; d_gene: TRBD1; CDR3aa: CASSQTRTGASNQPQHF; CDR3nt: TGTGCCAGCAGTCAGACACGGACAGGGGCAAGTAATCAGCCCCAGCATTTT
j_gene: TRBJ2-3; v_gene: TRBV7-9; abundance: NA; d_gene: NA; CDR3aa: CASSSDITFTDTQYF; CDR3nt: TGTGCCAGCAGCTCGGACATAACATTCACAGATACGCAGTATTTT
j_gene: TRBJ2-1; v_gene: TRBV7-9; abundance: NA; d_gene: NA; CDR3aa: CASSLEGARNEQFF; CDR3nt: TGTGCCAGCAGCTTGGAGGGGGCGAGGAATGAGCAGTTCTTC
j_gene: TRBJ2-1; v_gene: TRBV4-1; abundance: NA; d_gene: TRBD1; CDR3aa: CASSQAGTGYNEQFF; CDR3nt: TGCGCCAGCAGCCAAGCGGGGACAGGCTACAATGAGCAGTTCTTC
j_gene: TRBJ2-2; v_gene: TRBV3-1/TRBV3-2; abundance: few; d_gene: NA; CDR3aa: CASSQVAGFRGELFF; CDR3nt: TGTGCCAGCAGCCAAGTTGCCGGGTTCCGCGGGGAGCTGTTTTTT
j_gene: TRBJ2-2; v_gene: TRBV2; abundance: NA; d_gene: NA; CDR3aa: CASLLYLNTGELFF; CDR3nt: TGTGCCAGCCTCCTGTATTTGAACACCGGGGAGCTGTTTTTT
j_gene: TRBJ2-2; v_gene: TRBV28; abundance: once; d_gene: NA; CDR3aa: CASSLPSGPMGTGELFF; CDR3nt: TGTGCCAGCAGTTTGCCGAGCGGGCCTATGGGCACCGGGGAGCTGTTTTTT
j_gene: TRBJ2-5; v_gene: TRBV27; abundance: NA; d_gene: TRBD2; CDR3aa: CASSLGASGSKETQYF; CDR3nt: TGTGCCAGCAGTTTAGGGGCTAGCGGGAGTAAGGAGACCCAGTACTTC
j_gene: TRBJ2-5; v_gene: TRBV28; abundance: NA; d_gene: NA; CDR3aa: CASSWGYRETQYF; CDR3nt: TGTGCCAGCAGTTGGGGCTACAGAGAGACCCAGTACTTC
j_gene: TRBJ2-1; v_gene: TRBV2; abundance: NA; d_gene: NA; CDR3aa: CASSATRAQFF; CDR3nt: TGTGCCAGCAGTGCCACGAGGGCGCAGTTCTTC
j_gene: TRBJ2-7; v_gene: TRBV6-2/TRBV6-3; abundance: NA; d_gene: NA; CDR3aa: CASSSPGRGSLHEQYF; CDR3nt: TGTGCCAGCAGTTCCCCGGGCAGGGGATCCCTCCACGAGCAGTACTTC
j_gene: TRBJ2-1; v_gene: TRBV6-6; abundance: NA; d_gene: NA; CDR3aa: CASSPAGGGGRKFF; CDR3nt: TGTGCCAGCAGCCCCGCTGGAGGGGGCGGCCGGAAGTTCTTC
j_gene: TRBJ1-5; v_gene: TRBV29-1; abundance: few; d_gene: TRBD1; CDR3aa: CSAPGLGGFQPQHF; CDR3nt: TGCAGCGCACCGGGGCTAGGGGGCTTTCAGCCCCAGCATTTT
j_gene: TRBJ1-1; v_gene: TRBV6-5; abundance: many; d_gene: NA; CDR3aa: CASTTGEGNTEAFF; CDR3nt: TGTGCCAGCACTACCGGGGAAGGAAACACTGAAGCTTTCTTT
j_gene: TRBJ2-1; v_gene: TRBV5-1; abundance: few; d_gene: NA; CDR3aa: CASSWTSSLIRAGSYNEQFF; CDR3nt: TGCGCCAGCAGCTGGACCAGTAGCCTTATAAGGGCGGGTTCCTACAATGAGCAGTTCTTC
j_gene: TRBJ2-7; v_gene: TRBV9; abundance: NA; d_gene: TRBD2; CDR3aa: CASGAPAGDTYEQYF; CDR3nt: TGTGCCAGCGGCGCCCCAGCGGGGGATACCTACGAGCAGTACTTC
j_gene: TRBJ2-1; v_gene: TRBV28; abundance: NA; d_gene: NA; CDR3aa: CASSFPVGSFGEQFF; CDR3nt: TGTGCCAGCAGTTTTCCGGTTGGTAGCTTCGGTGAGCAGTTCTTC
j_gene: TRBJ2-1; v_gene: TRBV19; abundance: once; d_gene: TRBD2; CDR3aa: CASSIEASGSNEQFF; CDR3nt: TGTGCCAGTAGTATAGAGGCTAGCGGGAGCAATGAGCAGTTCTTC